The entry below describes one TCR beta chain. Germline loops: CDR1 GTSNPN, CDR2 SVGIG (reference sequence). V was clipped by 4 bases and J by 7 bases, with 7 bases between them. The CDR3 totals 11 residues. The assay was immunoSEQ multiplex PCR, and TCRdb's table has in-frame clones only and misses some. This sample has 130,000 to 150,000 clones, with around 90% found just once. The data were obtained in a study of T cell responses to AZD1222 COVID-19 vaccine. This material consisted of peripheral blood, taken on day 0 of AZD1222 vaccination. The chain has TRBV30 and TRBJ2-2; unclear D gene. The receptor was isolated from an adult in good health. CDR3 amino acids: CAWMLNGELFF. In nucleotides, the CDR3 is TGTGCCTGGATGCTTAACGGGGAGCTGTTTTTT.